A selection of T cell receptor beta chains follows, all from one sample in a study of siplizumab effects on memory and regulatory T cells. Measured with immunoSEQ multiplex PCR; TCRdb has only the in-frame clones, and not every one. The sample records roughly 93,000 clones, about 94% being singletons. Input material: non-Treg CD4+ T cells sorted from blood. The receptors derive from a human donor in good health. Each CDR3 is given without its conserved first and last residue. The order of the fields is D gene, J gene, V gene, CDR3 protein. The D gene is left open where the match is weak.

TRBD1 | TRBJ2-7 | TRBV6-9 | ASSYIQGVVDEQY
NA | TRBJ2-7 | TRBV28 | ASSVDYYEQY
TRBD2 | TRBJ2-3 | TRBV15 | ATSARTSVSDTQY
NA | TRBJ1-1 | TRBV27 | ASSFSRTELNTEAF
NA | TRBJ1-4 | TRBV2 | ASRKGDLATNEKLF
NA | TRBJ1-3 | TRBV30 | AWSHGGSGNTIY
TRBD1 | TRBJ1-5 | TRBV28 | ASSPDRYSNQPQH
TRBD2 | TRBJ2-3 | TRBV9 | ASSVGSTSGSSDTQY
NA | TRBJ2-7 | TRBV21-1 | ARPRPGTSGRFAYEQY
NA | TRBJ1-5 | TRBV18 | ASSPPSHSFNQPQH
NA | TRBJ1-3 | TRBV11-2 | ASSLGDRISGNTIY
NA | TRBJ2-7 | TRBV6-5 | AILPGAPTFSEQY
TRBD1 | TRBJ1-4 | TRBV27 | ASSWDREKLF
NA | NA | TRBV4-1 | ASSQVPYEQY
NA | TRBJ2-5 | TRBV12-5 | ASGLDLNPMDIQETQY
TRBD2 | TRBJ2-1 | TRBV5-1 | ASSLIPGLAGGGNEQF
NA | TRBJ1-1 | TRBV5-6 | ASSLSYSIEAF
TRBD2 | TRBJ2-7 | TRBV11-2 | ASSPGLNTYEQY
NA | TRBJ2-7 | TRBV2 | ASKQGSYEQY
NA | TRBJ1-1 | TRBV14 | ASSQDLVGVSGTEAF
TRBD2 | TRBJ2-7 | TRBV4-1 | ASSPRSTSGGPYEQY
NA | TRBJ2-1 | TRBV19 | ASSLSGPNWEQF
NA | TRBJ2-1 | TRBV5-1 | ASSLAATQGEQF
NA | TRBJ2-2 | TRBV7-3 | ASSLAGGITGELF
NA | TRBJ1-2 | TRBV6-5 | ASSYGPPGSYGYT
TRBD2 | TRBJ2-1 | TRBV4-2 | ASSQVGGTSGSYEQF
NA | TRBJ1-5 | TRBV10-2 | ASRENSNQPQH
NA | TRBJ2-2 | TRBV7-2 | ASSQMAVNTGELF
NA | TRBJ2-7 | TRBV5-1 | ASSGGAGTGPYEQY
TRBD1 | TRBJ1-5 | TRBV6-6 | ASTLKGTDSNQPQH
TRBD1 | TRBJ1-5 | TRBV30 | AWSEGALRGQPQH
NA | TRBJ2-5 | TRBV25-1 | ASSPQETQY
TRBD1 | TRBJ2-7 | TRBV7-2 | ASSLASTGAFYEQY
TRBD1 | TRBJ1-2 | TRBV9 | ASSFGQGGYT
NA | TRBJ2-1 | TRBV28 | ASSLQTLAINEQF
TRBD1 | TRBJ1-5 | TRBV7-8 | ASSLNRGQQPQH
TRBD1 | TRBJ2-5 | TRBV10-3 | AISEVGTGAQETQY
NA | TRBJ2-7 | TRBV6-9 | ASSLGSNYEQY
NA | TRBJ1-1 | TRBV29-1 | SVARGNTEAF
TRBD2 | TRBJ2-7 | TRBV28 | ASRLTTSGRALY
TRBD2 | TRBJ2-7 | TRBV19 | ASRTRIGTSLSYEQY
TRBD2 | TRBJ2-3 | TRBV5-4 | ASSLDGREGLSTDTQY
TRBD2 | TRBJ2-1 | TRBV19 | ASSILSGTSLDEQF
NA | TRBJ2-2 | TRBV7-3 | ASSPTSKTGELF
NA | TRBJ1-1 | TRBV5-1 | ASSLGGWQMNTEAF
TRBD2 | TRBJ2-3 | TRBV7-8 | ASSSTDGLAGLATQY
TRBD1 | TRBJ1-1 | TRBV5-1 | ASSLLDREEAF
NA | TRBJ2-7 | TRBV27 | ASSSPGTSTYEQY
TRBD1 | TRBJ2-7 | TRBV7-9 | ASSRKTGQRDEQY
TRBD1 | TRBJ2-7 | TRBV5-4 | ASSPGPGQTYEQY
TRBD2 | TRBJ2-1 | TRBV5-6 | ASSLFSSGGNEQF
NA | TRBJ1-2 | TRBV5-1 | ASSQGGPNGYT
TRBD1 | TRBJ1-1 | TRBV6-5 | ASSSGGMNTEAF
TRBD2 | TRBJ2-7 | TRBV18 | ASSMGLAGEQY